This T cell receptor (beta chain) was documented in a study of regulatory T cells. Study observations and caveats: CD3G-deficient patients' regulatory T cells showed reduced Shannon diversity versus autologous conventional CD4+ and control regulatory cells. Regulatory T cells showed the strongest V-J pair restriction and V/J gene skewing among patient repertoires.

V gave up 0 bases and J gave up 5 bases, with 11 bases separating them. The CDR3 is made up of 13 amino acids. The germline V gene has CDR1 GTSNPN and CDR2 SVGIG (reference sequence). With respect to this clone: Antigen: not known.

Amplification used 52 TRBV primers and 13 TRBJ primers. The assay was immunoSEQ multiplex PCR, and TCRdb's table has in-frame clones only and misses some. The data contain 3,000 to 4,000 clones, about 94% of them singletons. Regulatory (CD25-high CD127-low) and conventional (CD25-low CD127-high) CD4+ T cells were sorted separately. The V and J genes are TRBV30 and TRBJ2-7, with D possibly matching TRBD1 (6 bases). This TCR was sampled from a person aged 18 to 30 with CD3G deficiency. Sequences were obtained from CD4+ Tregs sorted from blood. The CDR3 DNA reads TGTGCCTGGAGTGTACAGGGTGGGGACGAGCAGTACTTC. The encoded protein is CAWSVQGGDEQYF.